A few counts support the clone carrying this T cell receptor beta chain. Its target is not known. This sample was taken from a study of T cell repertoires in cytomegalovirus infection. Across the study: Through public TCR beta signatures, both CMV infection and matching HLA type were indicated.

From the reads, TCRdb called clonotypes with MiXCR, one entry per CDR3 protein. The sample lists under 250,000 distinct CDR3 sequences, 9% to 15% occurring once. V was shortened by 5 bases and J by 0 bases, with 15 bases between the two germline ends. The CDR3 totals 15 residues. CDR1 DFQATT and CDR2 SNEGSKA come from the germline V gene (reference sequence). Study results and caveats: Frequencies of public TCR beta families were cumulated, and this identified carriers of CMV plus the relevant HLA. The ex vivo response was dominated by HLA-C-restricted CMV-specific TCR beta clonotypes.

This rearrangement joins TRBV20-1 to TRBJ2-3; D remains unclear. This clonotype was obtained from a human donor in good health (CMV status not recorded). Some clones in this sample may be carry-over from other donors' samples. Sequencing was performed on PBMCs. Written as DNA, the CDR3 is TGCAGTGCTCCCAGTCCACAGAGGAGCACAGATACGCAGTATTTT. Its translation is CSAPSPQRSTDTQYF.